The rows below give T cell receptor beta chains drawn from one sample of a study of T cells in Graves' hyperthyroidism and ophthalmopathy. MiXCR was run by TCRdb on the multiplex PCR reads, yielding one entry per CDR3 protein. This sample has 700,000 or so distinct CDR3 sequences, with less than 20% found just once. The sample taken for sequencing was blood. These receptors all stem from a man younger than 35 with Graves' hyperthyroidism. The CDR3 runs from the conserved cysteine through the conserved F or W. The D gene is left open where the match is weak. A clone size is listed for some rows: how often the clone was seen (once, few, many), or a class if it is expanded.

cdr3_nt | cdr3_aa | j_call | clone_size | v_call | d_call
TGCAGCGTGCCGGGACAGGGATACACTGAAGCTTTCTTT | CSVPGQGYTEAFF | TRBJ1-1 | NA | TRBV29-1 | TRBD1
TGTGCCAGTAGGAACAAAGGATTAGGGGATTACGAGCAGTACTTC | CASRNKGLGDYEQYF | TRBJ2-7 | NA | TRBV19 | NA
TGTGCCAGCAGTGTAACCGGGGCGACCAATGAGCAGTTCTTC | CASSVTGATNEQFF | TRBJ2-1 | few | TRBV6-1 | NA
TGTGCCAGCAGGCAGGGGGGGGGCGGTCAGCCCCATCATTTT | CASRQGGGGQPHHF | TRBJ1-5 | NA | TRBV28 | TRBD1
TGCAGTGCTAGAAATTTTAGGGAGGGGGCGGACACTGAAGCTTTCTTT | CSARNFREGADTEAFF | TRBJ1-1 | many | TRBV20-1 | TRBD1
TGCAGCGTTGGGGGACTAGTGAGGGTCAATGAGCAGTTCTTC | CSVGGLVRVNEQFF | TRBJ2-1 | NA | TRBV29-1 | TRBD2
TGCGCCAGCAGCCAAAGGACAGGGTCATCTGGAGCTTTCTTT | CASSQRTGSSGAFF | TRBJ1-1 | NA | TRBV5-1 | TRBD1
TGTGCCAGCAGCCAAGTGGGGACCGGGGATACGCAGTATTTT | CASSQVGTGDTQYF | TRBJ2-3 | NA | TRBV14 | NA
TGTGCCAGCAGCCCAGCAACCGGGTCCCCAGATACGCAGTATTTT | CASSPATGSPDTQYF | TRBJ2-3 | once | TRBV5-8 | NA
TGTGCTAGTGGTTTGTTTACCGGGCCAATTAATTCACCCCTCCACTTT | CASGLFTGPINSPLHF | TRBJ1-6 | NA | TRBV12-5 | NA
TGTGCCAGCAGTTGGACCCGCGGGGCGGGAGGAACAGATACGCAGTATTTT | CASSWTRGAGGTDTQYF | TRBJ2-3 | many | TRBV6-2/TRBV6-3 | TRBD2
TGTGCCAGCAGATCCGAGGCAGGCGGGAAACTGTTTTTT | CASRSEAGGKLFF | TRBJ1-4 | NA | TRBV2 | NA
TGTGCCAGCAGCTTAGAAGGAGCGGGAGGGGGGTATACGCAGTATTTT | CASSLEGAGGGYTQYF | TRBJ2-3 | NA | TRBV7-8 | TRBD2
TGCGCCAGCAGCCCCGACAGGCCCGGTCAGCCCCAGCATTTT | CASSPDRPGQPQHF | TRBJ1-5 | few | TRBV5-1 | NA
TGTGCCAGCAGCCACCAACTAGCGGGCCCCTACGAGCAGTACTTC | CASSHQLAGPYEQYF | TRBJ2-7 | few | TRBV3-1 | TRBD2
TGTGCCAGCAGTTTATCCGGGACGTCTGGGAACACCATATATTTT | CASSLSGTSGNTIYF | TRBJ1-3 | NA | TRBV27 | NA
TGTGCCTGGAGTCCTCTGACTAGCGGGAGGCGGGAGACCCAGTACTTC | CAWSPLTSGRRETQYF | TRBJ2-5 | many | TRBV30 | TRBD2
TGTGCCAGTAAGCTCGGGGTCGATCAGCCCCAGCATTTT | CASKLGVDQPQHF | TRBJ1-5 | NA | TRBV19 | NA
TGCAGCTTAACGACGACCGGGACGGTTAGTAATACGCAGTATTTT | CSLTTTGTVSNTQYF | TRBJ2-3 | NA | TRBV29-1 | NA
TGTGCCAGCAGACCTAGCGGGATCGAGCAGTACTTC | CASRPSGIEQYF | TRBJ2-7 | many | TRBV11-2 | TRBD2
TGTGCCAGCAGCTGGGCGGGACGCAGGAACACTGAAGCTTTCTTT | CASSWAGRRNTEAFF | TRBJ1-1 | many | TRBV11-2 | NA
TGTGCCAGCAGCCTACGGATGAGAATTACGAGCCAGTACTTC | CASSLRMRITSQYF | TRBJ2-7 | many | TRBV3-1 | NA
TGTGCCAGCAGCAGTGAGGACAGGGGGAACACTGAAGCTTTCTTT | CASSSEDRGNTEAFF | TRBJ1-1 | NA | TRBV5-4 | TRBD1
TGTGCCATCAGTGTCCCCGGGAGGGGCACAGATACGCAGTATTTT | CAISVPGRGTDTQYF | TRBJ2-3 | few | TRBV10-3 | TRBD2
TGTGCCAGCAGTTACTCGCGGGGACTAGTAACAGATACGCAGTATTTT | CASSYSRGLVTDTQYF | TRBJ2-3 | many | TRBV6-2/TRBV6-3 | TRBD2
TGTGCCACCACCAGCGGACCGGGAATCAATGAGCAGTTCTTC | CATTSGPGINEQFF | TRBJ2-1 | NA | TRBV19 | NA